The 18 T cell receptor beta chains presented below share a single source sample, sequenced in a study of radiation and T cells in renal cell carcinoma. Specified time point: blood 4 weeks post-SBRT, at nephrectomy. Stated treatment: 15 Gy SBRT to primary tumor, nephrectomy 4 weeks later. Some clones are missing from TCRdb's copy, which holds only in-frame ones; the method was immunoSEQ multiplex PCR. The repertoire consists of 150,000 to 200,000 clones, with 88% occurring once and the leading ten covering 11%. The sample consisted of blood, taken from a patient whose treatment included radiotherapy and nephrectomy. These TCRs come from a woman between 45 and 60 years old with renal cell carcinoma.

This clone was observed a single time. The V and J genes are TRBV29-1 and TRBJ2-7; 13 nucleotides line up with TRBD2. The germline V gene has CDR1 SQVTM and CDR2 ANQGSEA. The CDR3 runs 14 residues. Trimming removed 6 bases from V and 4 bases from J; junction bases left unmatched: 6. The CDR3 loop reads CSVAGLAGVYEQYF. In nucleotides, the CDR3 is TGCAGCGTGGCTGGACTAGCGGGGGTTTACGAGCAGTACTTC.

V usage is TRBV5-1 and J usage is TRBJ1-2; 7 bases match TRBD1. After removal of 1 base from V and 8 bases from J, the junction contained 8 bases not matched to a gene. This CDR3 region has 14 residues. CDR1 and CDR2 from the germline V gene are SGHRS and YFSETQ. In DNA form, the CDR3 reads TGCGCCAGCAGCTTGAGTCTACAGGGGACAGGCTACACCTTC. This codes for CASSLSLQGTGYTF. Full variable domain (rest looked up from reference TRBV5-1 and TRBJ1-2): KAGVTQTPRYLIKTRGQQVTLSCSPISGHRSVSWYQQTPGQGLQFLFEYFSETQRNKGNFPGRFSGRQFSNSRSEMNVSTLELGDSALYLCASSLSLQGTGYTFGSGTRLTVV.

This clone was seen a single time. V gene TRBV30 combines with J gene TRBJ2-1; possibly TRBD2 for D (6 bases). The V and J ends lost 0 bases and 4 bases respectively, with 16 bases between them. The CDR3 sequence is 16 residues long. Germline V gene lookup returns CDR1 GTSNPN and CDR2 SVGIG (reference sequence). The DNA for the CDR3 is TGTGCCTGGAGTGTTACGGGAGCTAACAGATACAATGAGCAGTTCTTC. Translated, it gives CAWSVTGANRYNEQFF. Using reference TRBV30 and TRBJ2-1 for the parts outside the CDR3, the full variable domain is SQTIHQWPATLVQPVGSPLSLECTVEGTSNPNLYWYRQAAGRGLQLLFYSVGIGQISSEVPQNLSASRPQDRQFILSSKKLLLSDSGFYLCAWSVTGANRYNEQFFGPGTRLTVL.

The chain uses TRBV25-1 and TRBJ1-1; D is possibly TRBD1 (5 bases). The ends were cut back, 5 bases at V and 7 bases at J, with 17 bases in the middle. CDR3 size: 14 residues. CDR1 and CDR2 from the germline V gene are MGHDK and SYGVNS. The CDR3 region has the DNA TGTGCCAGCAGTCTAGGCAGGGAAATAGATGAAGCTTTCTTT. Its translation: CASSLGREIDEAFF.

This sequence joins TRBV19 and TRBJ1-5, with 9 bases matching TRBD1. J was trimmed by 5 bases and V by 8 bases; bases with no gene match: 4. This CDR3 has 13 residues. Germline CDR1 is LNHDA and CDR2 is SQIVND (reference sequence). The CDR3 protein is CASGRQGDQPQHF. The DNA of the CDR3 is TGTGCCAGTGGACGACAGGGGGATCAGCCCCAGCATTTT. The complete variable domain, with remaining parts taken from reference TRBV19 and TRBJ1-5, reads DGGITQSPKYLFRKEGQNVTLSCEQNLNHDAMYWYRQDPGQGLRLIYYSQIVNDFQKGDIAEGYSVSREKKESFPLTVTSAQKNPTAFYLCASGRQGDQPQHFGDGTRLSIL.

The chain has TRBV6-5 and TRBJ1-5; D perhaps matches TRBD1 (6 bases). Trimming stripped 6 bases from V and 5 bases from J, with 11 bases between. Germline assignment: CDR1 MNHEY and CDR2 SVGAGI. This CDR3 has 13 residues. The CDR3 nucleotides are TGTGCCAGCAGCGCGCAGGGGTATCAGCCCCAGCATTTT. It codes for CASSAQGYQPQHF.

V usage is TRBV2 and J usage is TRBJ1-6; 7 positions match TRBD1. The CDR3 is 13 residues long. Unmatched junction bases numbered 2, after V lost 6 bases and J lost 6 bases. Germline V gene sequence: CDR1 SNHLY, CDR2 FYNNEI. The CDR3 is CASRGQTNSPLHF. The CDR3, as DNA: TGTGCCAGCAGGGGACAGACTAATTCACCCCTCCACTTT.

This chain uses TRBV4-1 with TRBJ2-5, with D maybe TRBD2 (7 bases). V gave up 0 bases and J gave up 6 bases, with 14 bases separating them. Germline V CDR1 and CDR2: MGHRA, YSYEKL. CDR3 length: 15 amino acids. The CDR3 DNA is TGCGCCAGCAGCCAAGATCTGGGGGGGCGAAAGACCCAGTACTTC. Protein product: CASSQDLGGRKTQYF.

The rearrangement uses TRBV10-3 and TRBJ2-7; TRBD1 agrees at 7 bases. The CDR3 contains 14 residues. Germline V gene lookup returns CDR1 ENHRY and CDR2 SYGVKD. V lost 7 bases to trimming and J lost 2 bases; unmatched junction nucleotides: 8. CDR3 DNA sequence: TGTGCCATCAAGCCGGGACAGCCTACCTACGAGCAGTACTTC. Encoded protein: CAIKPGQPTYEQYF.

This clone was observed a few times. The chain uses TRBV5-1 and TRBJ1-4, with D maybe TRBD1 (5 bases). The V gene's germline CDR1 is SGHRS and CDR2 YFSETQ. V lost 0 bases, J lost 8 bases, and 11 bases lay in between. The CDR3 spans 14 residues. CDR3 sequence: CASSLVTEGEKLFF. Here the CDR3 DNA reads TGCGCCAGCAGCTTGGTCACGGAGGGGGAAAAACTGTTTTTT.

CDR3 protein: CASSQGLGGNYGYTF. As DNA, the CDR3 is TGCGCCAGCAGCCAAGGGCTGGGGGGAAACTATGGCTACACCTTC. The chain employs TRBV4-1 and TRBJ1-2, with a weak D call TRBD1 (5 bases). V dropped 1 base and J dropped 2 bases, with 11 bases sitting between them. The CDR3 contains 15 residues. CDR1 and CDR2 from the germline V gene are MGHRA and YSYEKL.

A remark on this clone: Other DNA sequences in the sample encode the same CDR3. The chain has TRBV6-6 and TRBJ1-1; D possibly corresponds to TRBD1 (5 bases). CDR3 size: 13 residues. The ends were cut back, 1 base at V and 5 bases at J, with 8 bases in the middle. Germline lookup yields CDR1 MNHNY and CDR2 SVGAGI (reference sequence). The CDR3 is CASSYLGGTEAFF. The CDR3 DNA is TGTGCCAGCAGTTACTTGGGGGGGACTGAAGCTTTCTTT.

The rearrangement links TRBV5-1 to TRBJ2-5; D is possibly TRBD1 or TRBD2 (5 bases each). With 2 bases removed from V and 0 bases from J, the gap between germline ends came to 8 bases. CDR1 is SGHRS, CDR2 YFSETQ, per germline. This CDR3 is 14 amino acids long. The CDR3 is CASSFGTDQETQYF. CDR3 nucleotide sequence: TGCGCCAGCAGCTTTGGGACGGACCAAGAGACCCAGTACTTC. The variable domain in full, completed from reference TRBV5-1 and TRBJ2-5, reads KAGVTQTPRYLIKTRGQQVTLSCSPISGHRSVSWYQQTPGQGLQFLFEYFSETQRNKGNFPGRFSGRQFSNSRSEMNVSTLELGDSALYLCASSFGTDQETQYFGPGTRLLVL.

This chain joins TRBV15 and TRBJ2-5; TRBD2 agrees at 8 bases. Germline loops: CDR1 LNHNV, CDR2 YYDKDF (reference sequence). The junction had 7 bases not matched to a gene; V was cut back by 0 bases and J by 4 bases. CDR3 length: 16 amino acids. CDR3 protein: CATSREGISGAETQYF. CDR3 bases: TGTGCCACCAGCAGAGAGGGAATTAGCGGGGCAGAGACCCAGTACTTC.

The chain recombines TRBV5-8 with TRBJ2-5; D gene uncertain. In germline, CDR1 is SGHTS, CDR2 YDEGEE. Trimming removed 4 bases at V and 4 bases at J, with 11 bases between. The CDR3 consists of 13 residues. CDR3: CASSAVWRETQYF. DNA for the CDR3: TGTGCCAGCAGCGCCGTTTGGAGAGAGACCCAGTACTTC.

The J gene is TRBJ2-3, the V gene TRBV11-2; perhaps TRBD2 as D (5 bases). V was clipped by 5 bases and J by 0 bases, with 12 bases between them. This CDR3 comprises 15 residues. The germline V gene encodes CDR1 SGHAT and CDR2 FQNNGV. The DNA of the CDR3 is TGTGCCAGCAGCCCGCGGGCTTCTAGCACAGATACGCAGTATTTT. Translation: CASSPRASSTDTQYF.

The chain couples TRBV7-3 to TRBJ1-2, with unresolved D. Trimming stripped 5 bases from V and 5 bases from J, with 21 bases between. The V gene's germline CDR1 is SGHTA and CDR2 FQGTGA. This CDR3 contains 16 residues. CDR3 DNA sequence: TGTGCCAGCAGCCTAATGGGCCCTATTGGGAGATATGGCTACACCTTC. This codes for CASSLMGPIGRYGYTF.

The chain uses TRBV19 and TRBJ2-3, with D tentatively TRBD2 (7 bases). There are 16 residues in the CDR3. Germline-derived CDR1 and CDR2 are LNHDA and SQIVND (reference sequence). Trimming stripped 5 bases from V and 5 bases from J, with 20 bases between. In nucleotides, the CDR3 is TGTGCCAGTAGTCCCCACGGGGGGCCTTCCGAAGATACGCAGTATTTT. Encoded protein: CASSPHGGPSEDTQYF.